The subject of this entry is one T cell receptor beta chain. The antigen is unknown. CDR3 length: 14 residues. Trimming cost V 5 bases and J 2 bases; bases outside gene matches: 4. Germline V gene lookup returns CDR1 SGHRS and CDR2 YFSETQ. The data were obtained in a study of shared clonotypes between healthy human individuals. Study results and caveats: Across a handful of donors, naive CD4 shared 5% to 5.5%, naive CD8 more than 3%, memory CD4 roughly 2.5%, memory CD8 under 0.5%.

Each sorted subset replicate got 200 ng genomic DNA, tens of thousands of genomes. Authors' data handling: ImmunoSEQ output held junction-only sequences without quality scores, so filtering differed. Libraries were prepared by immunoSEQ multiplex PCR; TCRdb keeps only in-frame clonotypes and omits some of them. The V and J calls and clone size come from that table; D and trimming were worked out from the DNA. Among 2 million to 2.5 million clones listed, over 90% were seen once. Every contributor of samples was a Caucasian grown-up residing in Nashville, Tennessee. The genes are TRBV5-1 and TRBJ2-1, with TRBD1 identical over 7 bases. The sequence was obtained from a man younger than 35 in good health. Some clones in this sample may be carry-over from other donors' samples. The sample consisted of naive CD4+ T cells from PBMCs. Subset noted: CD45RA+ positively selected. The CDR3 region is CASSWDRTYNEQFF. In nucleotides, the CDR3 is TGCGCCAGCAGTTGGGACAGAACCTACAATGAGCAGTTCTTC.